These 23 T cell receptor beta chains came from one sample sequenced in a study of blood T cell repertoires in COVID-19 (dated by TCRdb to 2020 to 2021). The library was made by the immunoSEQ multiplex PCR assay. The clones in this table, taken by TCRdb from immuneACCESS, are in-frame only. Not every clone is retained; where verified, under half of the shortfall comes from an unresolved V gene, and the cause of the rest is unknown. In this sample the table shows more than 300,000 clones, 70% to 90% of which occur a single time. The ten biggest clones cover about 2.1% of the sample. Sequencing was done on a sample of PBMCs or T cells enriched from blood (not recorded which). The receptors shown here come from a middle-aged man in a cohort exposed to, infected with or recovered from COVID-19 (not recorded which).

The chain links TRBV10-1 to TRBJ2-1; D is possibly TRBD1 (6 bases). The germline V and J ends were trimmed by 3 bases and 10 bases, with 10 bases remaining between them. CDR3 size: 12 residues. Looked up from germline, CDR1 is WNHNN and CDR2 is SYGVQD (reference sequence). The chain's CDR3 is CASSDRGYEQFF. For the CDR3, the DNA is TGCGCCAGCAGTGACAGGGGCTACGAGCAGTTCTTC.

V and J are TRBV19 and TRBJ1-5; perhaps TRBD1 as D (5 bases). V lost 5 bases to trimming and J lost 7 bases, with 18 bases between them. Germline V gene data show CDR1 as LNHDA and CDR2 as SQIVND (reference sequence). The CDR3 has 15 amino acids. CDR3 region: CASSALAGRQQPQHF. Written as DNA, the CDR3 is TGTGCCAGTAGTGCCTTAGCAGGGAGGCAACAGCCCCAGCATTTT.

V gene TRBV18 combines with J gene TRBJ1-5, with a weak D call TRBD1 (5 bases). This CDR3 has 16 amino acids. From germline, CDR1 is KGHSH and CDR2 LQKENI. Trimming took 6 bases from V and 3 from J, leaving 18 bases between them. This CDR3 is CASSPWEGRINQPQHF. DNA for the CDR3: TGTGCCAGCTCCCCTTGGGAGGGGCGAATCAATCAGCCCCAGCATTTT. Variable domain in full (rest from reference TRBV18 and TRBJ1-5): NAGVMQNPRHLVRRRGQEARLRCSPMKGHSHVYWYRQLPEEGLKFMVYLQKENIIDESGMPKERFSAEFPKEGPSILRIQQVVRGDSAAYFCASSPWEGRINQPQHFGDGTRLSIL.

This chain joins TRBV27 and TRBJ2-2, with 7 bases aligning to TRBD1. The CDR3 extends over 13 amino acids. Looked up from germline, CDR1 is MNHEY and CDR2 is SMNVEV (reference sequence). J lost 4 bases, V lost 7 bases, and 3 bases had no gene match. As DNA, the CDR3 is TGTGCCAGCAAAAACAGGGGCACCGGGGAGCTGTTTTTT. This codes for CASKNRGTGELFF.

This chain links TRBV13 with TRBJ1-2; 9 bases agree with TRBD1. This CDR3 region has 15 residues. The V gene's germline CDR1 is PRHDT and CDR2 FYEKMQ (reference sequence). V lost 3 bases and J lost 8; bases outside the gene matches: 10. In DNA form, the CDR3 reads TGTGCCAGCAGCTTTTTGAGACAGGGGGGGTTCGGCTACACCTTC. Translating gives CASSFLRQGGFGYTF.

The CDR3 sequence is CASSSGLSNQPQHF. CDR3 DNA sequence: TGTGCCAGCTCGTCTGGGCTTAGCAATCAGCCCCAGCATTTT. This chain links TRBV11-3 with TRBJ1-5; D unresolved. The CDR3 has 14 amino acids. V lost 8 bases, J lost 0 bases, and 11 bases lay in between. The germline gives CDR1 SGHNT, CDR2 YENEEA.

This chain connects TRBV5-1 to TRBJ1-2; unclear D gene. Trimming took off 0 bases at V and 2 bases at J, with 11 bases between the two ends. CDR1 SGHRS and CDR2 YFSETQ come from the germline V gene. The CDR3 runs 15 residues. The CDR3: CASSLAELGNYGYTF. The CDR3 DNA reads as TGCGCCAGCAGCTTGGCGGAACTCGGGAACTATGGCTACACCTTC.

In this sample, this clone turned up once. Other DNA sequences of this sample code for an identical CDR3. V gene TRBV5-1 combines with J gene TRBJ1-6; tentative D call: TRBD1 (5 bases). This CDR3 has 14 residues. V was shortened by 0 bases and J by 5 bases, with 6 bases between the two germline ends. Per germline, CDR1 SGHRS and CDR2 YFSETQ. As DNA, the CDR3 is TGCGCCAGCAGCTTGGGACAGAATAATTCACCCCTCCACTTT. This translates into CASSLGQNNSPLHF.

The V gene is TRBV7-9, the J gene TRBJ1-2, with D unresolved. Trimming left V 1 base short and J 8 bases short, with 17 bases between. Germline CDR1 and CDR2: SEHNR and FQNEAQ (reference sequence). The CDR3 sequence is 15 residues long. The DNA for the CDR3 is TGTGCCAGCAGCTTAGAAATGGTGGCCCCGGGAGGCTACACCTTC. It codes for CASSLEMVAPGGYTF.

The chain carries TRBV19 and TRBJ2-5; 9 bases align to TRBD2. Germline trimming cut 6 bases from V and 4 bases from J; bases unmatched to any gene: 12. CDR3 size: 16 residues. Per the germline V gene, CDR1 is LNHDA and CDR2 is SQIVND (reference sequence). The CDR3: CASSTPLAGFGETQYF. Here the CDR3 DNA reads TGTGCCAGTAGCACCCCCCTAGCGGGATTTGGAGAGACCCAGTACTTC. Complete variable domain (other parts from reference TRBV19 and TRBJ2-5): DGGITQSPKYLFRKEGQNVTLSCEQNLNHDAMYWYRQDPGQGLRLIYYSQIVNDFQKGDIAEGYSVSREKKESFPLTVTSAQKNPTAFYLCASSTPLAGFGETQYFGPGTRLLVL.

This chain uses TRBV19 with TRBJ1-1; D may be TRBD1 (5 bases). V was pared by 6 bases and J by 0 bases, with 11 bases between. The CDR3 length is 14 residues. Germline CDR1 LNHDA, CDR2 SQIVND (reference sequence). The CDR3 nucleotides read TGTGCCAGTAGGGGACTGAGCATGAACACTGAAGCTTTCTTT. This gives the protein CASRGLSMNTEAFF.

The chain employs TRBV6-4 and TRBJ2-5, with TRBD2 matching 10 bases. Germline V gene sequence: CDR1 MRHNA, CDR2 SNTAGT. The trim removed 5 bases at V and 5 bases at J, leaving 2 bases unmatched. The length of the CDR3 is 13 residues. The DNA of the CDR3 is TGTGCCAGCAGTCAGACTAGCGGGGAGACCCAGTACTTC. It encodes CASSQTSGETQYF.

In this sample, this clone turned up a few times. V gene TRBV3-1 (or the pseudogene TRBV3-2) combines with J gene TRBJ1-6; D is unclear. Germline assignment: CDR1 LGHDT and CDR2 YNNKEL (reference sequence). The CDR3 extends over 17 amino acids. The V gene lost 1 base and the J gene lost 3 bases, with 13 bases spanning the gap. CDR3 nucleotide sequence: TGTGCCAGCAGCCAAGGGGCGGGTAACGGCTATAATTCACCCCTCCACTTT. Its translation is CASSQGAGNGYNSPLHF.

This chain connects TRBV10-3 to TRBJ2-1; 10 positions agree with TRBD2. J gave up 7 bases and V 9 bases, and 0 bases lay outside the gene matches. CDR3 length equals 11 residues. The germline CDR1 and CDR2 sequences are ENHRY and SYGVKD. The CDR3 loop reads CAMGLANEQFF. CDR3 nucleotide sequence: TGTGCCATGGGACTAGCGAATGAGCAGTTCTTC.

V gene TRBV19 combines with J gene TRBJ2-7; TRBD2 matches at 8 bases. The ends lost 7 bases at V and 0 bases at J; junction bases unmatched: 5. Germline V gene data show CDR1 as LNHDA and CDR2 as SQIVND (reference sequence). This CDR3 contains 14 residues. CDR3 nucleotide sequence: TGTGCCAGTAAGTTAGCGGGAAGCTCCTACGAGCAGTACTTC. Its translation is CASKLAGSSYEQYF.

The chain couples TRBV6-5 to TRBJ2-7, with a weak D call TRBD2 (5 bases). The CDR3 loop spans 12 amino acids. Germline values: CDR1 MNHEY, CDR2 SVGAGI. The germline V and J ends were trimmed by 8 bases and 3 bases, with 11 bases remaining between them. The DNA for the CDR3 is TGTGCCAGCTGCGGGTCTGGCTACGAGCAGTACTTC. Protein sequence: CASCGSGYEQYF.

The rearrangement joins TRBV30 to TRBJ2-7; 8 bases line up with TRBD1. The CDR3 runs to 12 residues. Germline V gene lookup returns CDR1 GTSNPN and CDR2 SVGIG (reference sequence). V was pared by 8 bases and J by 6 bases, with 9 bases of the junction left unmatched. Here the CDR3 DNA reads TGTGCCAGCGGACAGGGTTCACCCGAGCAGTACTTC. The encoded protein is CASGQGSPEQYF.

The chain combines TRBV6-5 with TRBJ2-7, with TRBD2 matching 13 bases. Germline V gene lookup returns CDR1 MNHEY and CDR2 SVGAGI. CDR3 length: 15 amino acids. The V and J ends lost 7 bases and 5 bases, in that order; junction bases with no gene match: 8. CDR3 DNA: TGTGCCAGCAAACGGACTAGCGGGAGTACCAACGAGCAGTACTTC. This sequence encodes CASKRTSGSTNEQYF.

The chain carries TRBV2 and TRBJ2-5; TRBD1 matches at 8 bases. The CDR3 is 15 amino acids. CDR1 and CDR2 from the germline V gene are SNHLY and FYNNEI. V lost 4 bases and J lost 4; bases outside the gene matches: 8. The CDR3 protein is CASSAQGAKIETQYF. The CDR3 DNA reads TGTGCCAGCAGTGCCCAGGGGGCTAAGATAGAGACCCAGTACTTC.

This sequence joins TRBV4-1 and TRBJ2-7, with a possible D match to TRBD1 (6 bases). Germline values: CDR1 MGHRA, CDR2 YSYEKL. V gave up 4 bases and J gave up 3 bases, with 10 bases separating them. CDR3 length equals 13 residues. The CDR3 sequence: CASSRRDNYEQYF. CDR3 coding DNA: TGCGCCAGCAGCCGCCGGGACAACTACGAGCAGTACTTC.

The chain is built from TRBV10-2 and TRBJ2-1, with 15 positions matching TRBD2. Per germline, CDR1 WSHSY and CDR2 SAAADI. The junction had 7 bases not matched to a gene; V was cut back by 7 bases and J by 0 bases. CDR3 length: 18 residues. The CDR3 nucleotides are TGCGCCAGCACTTCGGGACTAGCGGGAGGAAGCTCCTACAATGAGCAGTTCTTC. Amino acid sequence: CASTSGLAGGSSYNEQFF.

This chain uses TRBV6-5 with TRBJ2-1, with TRBD1 matching over 7 bases. Unmatched junction bases numbered 8, after V lost 10 bases and J lost 8 bases. From germline, CDR1 is MNHEY and CDR2 SVGAGI. CDR3 size: 12 residues. CDR3 in amino acids: CATTDRVHEQFF. The CDR3 DNA reads as TGTGCCACAACCGACAGGGTACATGAGCAGTTCTTC.

This clone has only a few counts. This sequence joins TRBV27 and TRBJ2-7, with 12 bases lining up with TRBD2. Germline V gene sequence: CDR1 MNHEY, CDR2 SMNVEV (reference sequence). The CDR3 is 20 residues long. Trimming took 1 base from V and 4 from J; bases not matched to a gene: 17. This CDR3 reads CASSLYKLAGGREQLYEQYF. DNA for the CDR3: TGTGCCAGCAGTTTATATAAACTAGCGGGAGGTCGGGAGCAATTATACGAGCAGTACTTC.